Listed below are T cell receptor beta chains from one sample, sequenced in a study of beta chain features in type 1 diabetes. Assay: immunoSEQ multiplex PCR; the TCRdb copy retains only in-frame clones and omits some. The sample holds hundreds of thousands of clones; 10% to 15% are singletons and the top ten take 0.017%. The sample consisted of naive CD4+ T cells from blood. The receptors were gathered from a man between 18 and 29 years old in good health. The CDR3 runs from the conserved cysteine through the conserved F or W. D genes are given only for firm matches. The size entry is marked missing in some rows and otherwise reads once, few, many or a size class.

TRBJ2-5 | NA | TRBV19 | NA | TGTGCCAGTGGCCGACAGCTCCAAGAGACCCAGTACTTC | CASGRQLQETQYF
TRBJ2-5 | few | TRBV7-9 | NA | TGTGCCAGCAGCTCCCGGGGTGGGACAACGACCCAGTACTTC | CASSSRGGTTTQYF
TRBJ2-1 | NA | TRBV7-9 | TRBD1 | TGTGCCAGCAGCTTAGGGAGCTGGGACAGGGTCTACAATGAGCAGTTCTTC | CASSLGSWDRVYNEQFF
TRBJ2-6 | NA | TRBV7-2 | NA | TGTGCCAGCAGCAGAGGCGGGGAGATCTCTGGGGCCAACGTCCTGACTTTC | CASSRGGEISGANVLTF
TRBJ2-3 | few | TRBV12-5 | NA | TGTGCTAGTGGTTTCTCGACAGATACGCAGTATTTT | CASGFSTDTQYF
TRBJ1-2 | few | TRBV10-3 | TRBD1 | TGTGCCATCAAACTAATAGGGACAGAAAGCTATGGCTACACCTTC | CAIKLIGTESYGYTF
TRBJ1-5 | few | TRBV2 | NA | TGTGCCAGTCTAGGGGCGTATAGCAATCAGCCCCAGCATTTT | CASLGAYSNQPQHF
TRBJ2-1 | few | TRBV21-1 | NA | TGTGCCAGCAGCAATAGGGACTTATCCTACAATGAGCAGTTCTTC | CASSNRDLSYNEQFF
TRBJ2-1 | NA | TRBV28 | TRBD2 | TGTGCCAGCAGACCGACTAGCGCAGTCTACAATGAGCAGTTCTTC | CASRPTSAVYNEQFF
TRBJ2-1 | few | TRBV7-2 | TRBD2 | TGTGCCAGCAGCCTCACCGGGACTAGCGGCTGGAATGAGCAGTTCTTC | CASSLTGTSGWNEQFF
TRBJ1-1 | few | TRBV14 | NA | TGTGCCAGCAGCCAAGTCACACGGCACGGGAGAATGAACACTGAAGCTTTCTTT | CASSQVTRHGRMNTEAFF
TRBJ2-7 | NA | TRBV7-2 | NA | TGTGCCAGCAGCTGGACGGGGAGAGACTACGAGCAGTACTTC | CASSWTGRDYEQYF
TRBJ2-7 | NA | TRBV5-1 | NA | TGCGCCAGCAGCTTGGGACAGTCGATCCCTAGGGAGCAGTACTTC | CASSLGQSIPREQYF
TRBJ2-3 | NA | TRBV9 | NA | TGTGCCAGCAGCGTAGCTACATTCGGCGGGACTAGCACAGATACGCAGTATTTT | CASSVATFGGTSTDTQYF
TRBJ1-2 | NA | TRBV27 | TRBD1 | TGTGCCAGCAGTTTAAACACAGGGGTTCGGGGCTATGGCTACACCTTC | CASSLNTGVRGYGYTF
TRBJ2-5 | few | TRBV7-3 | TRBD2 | TGTGCCAGCAGCCCGACTAGCGGGAGGACAGAGACCCAGTACTTC | CASSPTSGRTETQYF
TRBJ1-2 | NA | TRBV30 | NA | TGTGCCTGGAGTGTACTATCACTGAACTATGGCTACACCTTC | CAWSVLSLNYGYTF
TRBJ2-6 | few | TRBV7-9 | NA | TGTGCCAGCAGCCGAAGGGGTTCTGGGGCCAACGTCCTGACTTTC | CASSRRGSGANVLTF
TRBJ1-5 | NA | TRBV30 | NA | TGTGCCTGGAGTGTATTAGGCAATCAGCCCCAGCATTTT | CAWSVLGNQPQHF
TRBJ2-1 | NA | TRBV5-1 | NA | TGCGCCAGCAGCTTGGATCTGAGTCGGGTAAATGAGCAGTTCTTC | CASSLDLSRVNEQFF
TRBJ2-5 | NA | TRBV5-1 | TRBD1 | TGCGCCAGCAGCATAGGACAGGGGGCAGGTGAGACCCAGTACTTC | CASSIGQGAGETQYF
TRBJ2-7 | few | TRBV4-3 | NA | TGCGCCAGCAGCCAAGCCGGTGGAGTGGGCTACGAGCAGTACTTC | CASSQAGGVGYEQYF
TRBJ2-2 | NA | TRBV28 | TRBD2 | TGTGCCAGCAGTTCCCCCGGGGGGAGGAACACCGGGGAGCTGTTTTTT | CASSSPGGRNTGELFF
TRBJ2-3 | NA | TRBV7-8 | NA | TGTGCCAGCAGTCTAGGCTTGGCAGATACGCAGTATTTT | CASSLGLADTQYF
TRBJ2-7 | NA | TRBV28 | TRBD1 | TGTGCCAGCAGTCTAACCGGGACAGGGGTCTACGAGCAGTACTTC | CASSLTGTGVYEQYF
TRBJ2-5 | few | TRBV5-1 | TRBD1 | TGCGCCAGCAGCTTGGGCGCAGGGGGCTTGAGGGAGACCCAGTACTTC | CASSLGAGGLRETQYF
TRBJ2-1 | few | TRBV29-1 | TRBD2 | TGCAGCGAATCGGGGGGGCTTTACAATGAGCAGTTCTTC | CSESGGLYNEQFF
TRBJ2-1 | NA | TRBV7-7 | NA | TGTGCCAGCAGCTCATACGACAGCTCCAATGAGCAGTTCTTC | CASSSYDSSNEQFF
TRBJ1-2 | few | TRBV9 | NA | TGTGCCAGCAGCGTAGTTGAGGGGGCTAACTATGGCTACACCTTC | CASSVVEGANYGYTF
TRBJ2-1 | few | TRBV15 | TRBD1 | TGTGCCACCAGCAGGGACGGGACAGCGCGTAATGAGCAGTTCTTC | CATSRDGTARNEQFF
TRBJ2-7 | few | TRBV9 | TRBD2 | TGTGCCAGCAGCACCGGACTAGCTCTAGGCGAGCAGTACTTC | CASSTGLALGEQYF
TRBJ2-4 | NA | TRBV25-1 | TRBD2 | TGTGCCAGCAGTGAGCGGGGGGGCCTAGCCAAAAACATTCAGTACTTC | CASSERGGLAKNIQYF
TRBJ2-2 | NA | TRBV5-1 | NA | TGCGCCAGCAGCTTTTCGTCACTGAACACCGGGGAGCTGTTTTTT | CASSFSSLNTGELFF
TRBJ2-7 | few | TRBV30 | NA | TGTGCCTGGAGTCGTACGGGGGGCACCCACGAGCAGTACTTC | CAWSRTGGTHEQYF
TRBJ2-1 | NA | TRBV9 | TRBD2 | TGTGCCAGCACCCTGGACAGCGGGAGCTACAATGAGCAGTTCTTC | CASTLDSGSYNEQFF
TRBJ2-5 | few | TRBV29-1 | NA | TGCAGCGCCATTAGCGGAGAGACCCAGTACTTC | CSAISGETQYF
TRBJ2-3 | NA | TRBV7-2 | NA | TGTGCCAGCAGCCCTTTGGGGGGGGCCGAAGATACGCAGTATTTT | CASSPLGGAEDTQYF
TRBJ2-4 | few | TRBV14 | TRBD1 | TGTGCCAGCAGCCCCCGGGACAGAAACATTCAGTACTTC | CASSPRDRNIQYF
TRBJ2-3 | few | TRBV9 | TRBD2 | TGTGCCAGCAGCCCAACCCCGGGACTAATAGTCACAGATACGCAGTATTTT | CASSPTPGLIVTDTQYF
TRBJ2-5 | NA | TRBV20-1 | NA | TGCAGTGCTAGAGATCCCCGGACCCAGTACTTC | CSARDPRTQYF
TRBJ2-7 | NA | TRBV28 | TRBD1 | TGTGCCAGCAGCTCCGGGACAGTGCCCTACGAGCAGTACTTC | CASSSGTVPYEQYF
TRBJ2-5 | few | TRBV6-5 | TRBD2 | TGTGCCAGCAGTTCGAAGCGGGGGAACCAAGAGACCCAGTACTTC | CASSSKRGNQETQYF
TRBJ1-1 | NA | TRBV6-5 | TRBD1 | TGTGCCAGCACAGGGGGGCAAGCGAACACTGAAGCTTTCTTT | CASTGGQANTEAFF
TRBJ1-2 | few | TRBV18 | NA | TGTGCCAGCTCACCACCGTGGCAGGGCCCAATCGCTAACTATGGCTACACCTTC | CASSPPWQGPIANYGYTF
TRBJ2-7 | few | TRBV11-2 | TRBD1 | TGTGCCAGCAGCTTAGATCGGCAGGGGGCCTACGAGCAGTACTTC | CASSLDRQGAYEQYF
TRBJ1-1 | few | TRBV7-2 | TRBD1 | TGTGCCAGCAGCACTCGGACAGGGCTGGTGAACACTGAAGCTTTCTTT | CASSTRTGLVNTEAFF
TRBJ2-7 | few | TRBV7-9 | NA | TGTGCCAGCAGCTTTGGGGCCAGTAGGGACGAGCAGTACTTC | CASSFGASRDEQYF
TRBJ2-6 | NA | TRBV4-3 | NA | TGCGCCAGCAGCGGAGACAGGACCCATTTTTCTGGGGCCAACGTCCTGACTTTC | CASSGDRTHFSGANVLTF
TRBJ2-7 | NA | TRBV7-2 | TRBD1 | TGTGCCAGCAGCTCCCGGGACAGGATGTACTACGAGCAGTACTTC | CASSSRDRMYYEQYF
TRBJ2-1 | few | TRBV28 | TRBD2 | TGTGCCAGCAGCGACCCTAGCGGGAACTACAATGAGCAGTTCTTC | CASSDPSGNYNEQFF
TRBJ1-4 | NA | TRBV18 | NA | TGTGCCAGCTCACTGAACGGGATCACAACTAATGAAAAACTGTTTTTT | CASSLNGITTNEKLFF
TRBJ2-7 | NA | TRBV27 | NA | TGTGCCAGCAGTCCCGGGGAACTCACCACCTACGAGCAGTACTTC | CASSPGELTTYEQYF